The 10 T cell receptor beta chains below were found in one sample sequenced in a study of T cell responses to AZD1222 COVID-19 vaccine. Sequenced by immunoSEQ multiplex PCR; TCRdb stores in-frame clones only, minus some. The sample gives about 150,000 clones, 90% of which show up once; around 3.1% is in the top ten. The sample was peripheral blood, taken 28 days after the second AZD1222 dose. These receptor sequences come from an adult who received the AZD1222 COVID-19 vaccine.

The CDR3 protein is CASRGEGGNQPQHF. In DNA, the CDR3 is TGTGCCAGCCGGGGGGAGGGAGGGAATCAGCCCCAGCATTTT. The chain uses TRBV21-1 and TRBJ1-5. TRBV21-1 is given as a pseudogene. This CDR3 is built from 14 residues.

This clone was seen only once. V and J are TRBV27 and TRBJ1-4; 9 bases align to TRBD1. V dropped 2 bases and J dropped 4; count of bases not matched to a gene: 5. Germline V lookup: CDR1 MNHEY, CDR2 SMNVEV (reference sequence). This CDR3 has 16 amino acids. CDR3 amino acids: CASSLRRDRVNEKLFF. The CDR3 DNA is TGTGCCAGCAGTTTAAGGCGGGACAGGGTTAATGAAAAACTGTTTTTT.

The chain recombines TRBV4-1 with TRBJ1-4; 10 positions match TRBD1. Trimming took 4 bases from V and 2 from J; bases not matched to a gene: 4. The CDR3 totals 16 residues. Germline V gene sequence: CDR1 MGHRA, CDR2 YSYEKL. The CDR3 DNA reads TGCGCCAGCAGCCTCGGACAGGGGGTGACTAATGAAAAACTGTTTTTT. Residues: CASSLGQGVTNEKLFF.

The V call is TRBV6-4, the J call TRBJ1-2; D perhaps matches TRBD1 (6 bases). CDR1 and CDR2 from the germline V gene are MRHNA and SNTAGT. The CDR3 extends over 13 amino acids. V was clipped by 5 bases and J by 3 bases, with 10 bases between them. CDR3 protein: CASSRGADYGYTF. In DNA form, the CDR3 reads TGTGCCAGCAGTCGGGGGGCGGACTATGGCTACACCTTC.

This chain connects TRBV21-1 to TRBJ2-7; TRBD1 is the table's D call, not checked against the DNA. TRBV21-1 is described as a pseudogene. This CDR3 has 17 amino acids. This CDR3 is CASSLRQGQGYSYEQYF. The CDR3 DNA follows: TGTGCCAGCAGCCTTCGCCAAGGACAGGGATACTCCTACGAGCAGTACTTC.

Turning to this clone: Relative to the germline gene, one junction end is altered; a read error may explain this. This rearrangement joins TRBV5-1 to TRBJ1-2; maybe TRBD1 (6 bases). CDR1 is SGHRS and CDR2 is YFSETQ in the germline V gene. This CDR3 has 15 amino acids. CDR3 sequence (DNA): TGCGCCAGCAGTTTGGTCCCGGGGGCTCGGGAGGGCTACACCTTC. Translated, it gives CASSLVPGAREGYTF.

The CDR3 reads CASSPSSGGLWSGELFF. The CDR3 nucleotides are TGTGCCAGCAGCCCTTCCTCAGGGGGGTTGTGGTCCGGGGAGCTGTTTTTT. V usage is TRBV9 and J usage is TRBJ2-2, with D maybe TRBD1 (7 bases). This CDR3 has 17 amino acids. CDR1 is SGDLS and CDR2 is YYNGEE in the germline V gene. V lost 4 bases and J lost 6, with 22 bases in between.

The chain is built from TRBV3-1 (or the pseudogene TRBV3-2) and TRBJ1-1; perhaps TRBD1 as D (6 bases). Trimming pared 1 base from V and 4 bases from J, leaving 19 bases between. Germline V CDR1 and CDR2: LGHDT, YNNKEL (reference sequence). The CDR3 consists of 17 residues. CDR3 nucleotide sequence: TGTGCCAGCAGCCAAGCGGCTTGGGGGCAGAGACCCACTGAAGCTTTCTTT. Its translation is CASSQAAWGQRPTEAFF.

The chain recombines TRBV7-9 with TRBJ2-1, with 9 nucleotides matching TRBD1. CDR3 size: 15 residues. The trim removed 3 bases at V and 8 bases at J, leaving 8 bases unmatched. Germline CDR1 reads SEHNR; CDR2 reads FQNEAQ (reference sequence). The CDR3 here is CASSFLPGQGYEQFF. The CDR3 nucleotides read TGTGCCAGCAGCTTCTTACCGGGACAGGGATATGAGCAGTTCTTC.

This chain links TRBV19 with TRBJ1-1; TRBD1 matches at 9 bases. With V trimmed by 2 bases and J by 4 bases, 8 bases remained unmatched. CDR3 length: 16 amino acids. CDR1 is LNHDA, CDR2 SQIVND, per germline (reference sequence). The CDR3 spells CASSILGTGWSTEAFF. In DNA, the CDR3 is TGTGCCAGTAGTATATTGGGGACAGGGTGGTCCACTGAAGCTTTCTTT.